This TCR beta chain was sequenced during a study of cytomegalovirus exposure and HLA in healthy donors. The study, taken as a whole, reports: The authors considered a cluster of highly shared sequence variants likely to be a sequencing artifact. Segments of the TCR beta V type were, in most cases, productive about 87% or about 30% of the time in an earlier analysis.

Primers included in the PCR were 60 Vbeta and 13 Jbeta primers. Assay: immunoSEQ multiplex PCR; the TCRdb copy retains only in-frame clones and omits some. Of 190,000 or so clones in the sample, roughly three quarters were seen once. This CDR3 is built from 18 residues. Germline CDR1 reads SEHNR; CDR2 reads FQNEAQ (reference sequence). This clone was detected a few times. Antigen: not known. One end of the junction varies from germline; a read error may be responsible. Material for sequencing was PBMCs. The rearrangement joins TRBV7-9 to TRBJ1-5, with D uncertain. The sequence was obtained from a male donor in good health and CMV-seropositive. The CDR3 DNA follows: TGTTCCAGCAGCTCATCCACTATCACAAGCTATAGCAATCAGCCCCAGCATTTT. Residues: CSSSSSTITSYSNQPQHF.